The rows below give T cell receptor beta chains drawn from one sample of a study of tumor and adjacent non-tumor tissue in lung cancer. MiXCR, applied by TCRdb to the multiplex PCR reads, yields one record per CDR3 protein. The profile covers 70,000 to 90,000 distinct CDR3 sequences, with 80% appearing a single time and approximately 12% taken by the ten largest. Sequencing was carried out using lung tumor tissue. Every receptor here comes from a woman in her fifties or sixties with non-small cell lung cancer. Each CDR3 is given with its conserved first and last residue. A D gene is named only where the DNA matches it firmly. Rows may omit the clone size; those that give it use once, few, many or a size class.

TRBJ2-7,TRBV4-2,NA,NA,15,CASSPAVTDDYEQYF,TGTGCCAGCAGCCCCGCCGTAACAGATGACTACGAGCAGTACTTC
TRBJ2-3,TRBV6-5,NA,TRBD2,15,CASSFRGLAQDMQYF,TGTGCTAGCAGTTTTAGGGGACTAGCGCAAGATATGCAGTATTTT
TRBJ2-7,TRBV7-2,NA,TRBD2,14,CASSSGLGGYEQYF,TGTGCCAGCAGCTCGGGACTAGGGGGCTACGAGCAGTACTTC
TRBJ1-2,TRBV11-2,NA,NA,13,CASSLEMGDGYTF,TGTGCCAGCAGTCTAGAAATGGGGGATGGCTACACTTTC
TRBJ2-7,TRBV11-2,NA,NA,15,CVSSLSPSPSYERYF,TGTGTCAGCAGCTTATCTCCGAGTCCTTCCTACGAGCGGTACTTC
TRBJ2-1,TRBV5-5,medium-sized,NA,13,CASSLGTDNEQFF,TGTGCCAGCAGCTTGGGGACAGACAATGAGCAGTTCTTC
TRBJ2-5,TRBV20-1,NA,NA,14,CGARNSVERQIQYF,TGCGGTGCTAGAAACTCCGTGGAACGGCAGATCCAGTACTTC
TRBJ1-2,TRBV6-2/TRBV6-3,medium-sized,NA,13,CASIPPGGDGYTF,TGTGCCAGCATTCCCCCCGGAGGGGATGGCTACACCTTC
TRBJ2-3,TRBV29-1,NA,TRBD1,15,CSVEGGQGASDTQNF,TGCAGTGTTGAGGGGGGACAGGGGGCGTCAGATACACAGAATTTT
TRBJ2-4,TRBV20-1,once,NA,15,CNASYREDAINIQYF,TGCAATGCTAGTTACAGGGAAGATGCCATAAACATTCAGTACTTC
TRBJ2-1,TRBV12-3/TRBV12-4,NA,NA,15,CASSLRLVDCNEQFF,TGTGCCAGCAGTTTACGACTAGTGGATTGCAATGAGCAGTTCTTC
TRBJ2-6,TRBV4-3,NA,NA,17,CASSQDAGLSGANVLIF,TGCGCCAGCAGCCAAGACGCAGGTTTATCTGGGGCCAACGTCCTTATTTTC
TRBJ2-7,TRBV6-5,NA,NA,14,CASRCDSRTYEQYF,TGTGCCAGCAGATGTGACAGTCGGACTTACGAGCAATACTTC
TRBJ2-7,TRBV6-5,NA,TRBD1,14,CANSSAGGSYEQYF,TGTGCCAACAGTTCGGCAGGGGGCTCCTACGAGCAGTACTTC
TRBJ1-5,TRBV20-1,NA,NA,13,CSASPQGDRPQHF,TGCAGTGCTAGCCCGCAAGGGGATCGGCCCCAGCATTTT
TRBJ2-1,TRBV20-1,NA,NA,17,CSARTPTAYSSYNEQFF,TGCAGTGCTAGAACCCCTACAGCGTATAGCTCCTACAATGAGCAGTTCTTC
TRBJ2-1,TRBV11-1,once,NA,17,CVSSNVDLRTGENEQFF,TGTGTCAGCAGCAACGTCGATTTAAGGACTGGCGAAAATGAGCAGTTCTTC
TRBJ2-1,TRBV6-1,NA,NA,16,CASKSLTGSFVDERFF,TGTGCTAGCAAGAGCCTAACTGGGTCCTTTGTGGATGAGCGGTTCTTC
TRBJ2-5,TRBV10-3,NA,TRBD1,13,CVIRQGSGETQYF,TGTGTCATCAGACAGGGTAGTGGTGAGACCCAGTACTTC
TRBJ2-1,TRBV20-1,NA,NA,16,CRARDNPGDKAIEQFF,TGCAGAGCTAGAGATAATCCTGGCGACAAGGCAATTGAGCAGTTCTTC
TRBJ2-1,TRBV12-3/TRBV12-4,medium-sized,TRBD2,13,CASRRGDPYEQFF,TGTGCCAGCAGGCGGGGGGACCCCTACGAGCAGTTCTTC
TRBJ2-7,TRBV4-2,NA,NA,14,CTSSGGVGTHEQYF,TGTACCAGCAGTGGGGGTGTGGGGACCCACGAGCAGTACTTC
TRBJ2-1,TRBV11-2,NA,NA,15,CGGNLEPSSYNEHFF,TGTGGCGGCAACTTAGAACCTAGCTCCTACAATGAGCATTTCTTC
TRBJ2-1,TRBV6-1,NA,NA,14,CASKATLSYNERFF,TGTGCCAGCAAAGCGACTCTCTCCTACAATGAGCGGTTCTTC
TRBJ2-7,TRBV7-2,NA,TRBD2,14,CASTSGGNSYEQYF,TGTGCCAGTACTAGCGGGGGGAACTCCTACGAGCAGTACTTC
TRBJ2-2,TRBV12-3/TRBV12-4,NA,NA,13,CTSRNRDSGELFF,TGTACCAGCAGAAACAGGGACTCCGGGGAGCTGTTTTTT
TRBJ2-5,TRBV29-1,NA,NA,12,CSVEGGNKTQNF,TGCAGCGTTGAAGGCGGGAACAAGACCCAGAACTTC
TRBJ1-5,TRBV5-1,NA,NA,15,CASSLDPVINQSQHF,TGCGCCAGCAGCTTGGATCCAGTAATCAATCAGTCCCAGCATTTT
TRBJ1-1,TRBV18,NA,TRBD1,17,CAISPRSRQGARGEAFF,TGTGCCATCTCACCCCGTTCGCGACAGGGGGCGAGAGGTGAAGCTTTCTTT
TRBJ2-7,TRBV11-2,NA,NA,15,CANSLSPSPSYVQYF,TGTGCCAACAGCTTATCCCCGAGTCCCTCCTACGTACAGTACTTC
TRBJ1-1,TRBV6-1,NA,NA,11,CATKDYTEAFF,TGTGCCACCAAGGATTACACCGAAGCTTTCTTT
TRBJ2-1,TRBV4-3,few,NA,13,CASSHPWSNGQFF,TGTGCCAGCAGCCACCCTTGGAGCAATGGGCAGTTCTTC
TRBJ2-2,TRBV6-5,NA,NA,16,CATSPSPGANTGELFF,TGTGCCACCAGCCCCAGCCCAGGGGCGAACACCGGGGAGCTGTTTTTT
TRBJ2-2,TRBV5-1,many,NA,16,CASSLDPGSNTGELFF,TGCGCCAGCAGCTTGGACCCGGGGTCGAACACCGGGGAGCTGTTTTTT
TRBJ2-3,TRBV29-1,once,NA,15,CSVASEGVYTDTRYF,TGCAGCGTCGCCTCGGAGGGAGTCTACACAGATACGCGGTATTTT
TRBJ1-2,TRBV10-3,NA,NA,14,CAINEIGSRAWYTF,TGTGCCATCAATGAGATAGGCAGCCGCGCTTGGTACACATTC
TRBJ1-5,TRBV7-9,many,NA,15,CASSPSGTLQQPQHF,TGTGCCAGCAGTCCTTCGGGTACCTTACAACAGCCCCAGCATTTT
TRBJ2-3,TRBV6-1,NA,NA,14,CASSARVSSDTQYF,TGTGCCAGTAGTGCTCGGGTCTCATCAGATACGCAATATTTT
TRBJ1-5,TRBV6-2/TRBV6-3,NA,NA,15,CTSSLQLNSNQPQHF,TGTACCAGCAGCCTACAATTAAATAGCAATCAGCCCCAGCATTTT
TRBJ1-1,TRBV14,NA,NA,16,CASSQELLHRDTEAFF,TGTGCCAGCAGCCAAGAATTACTACACCGGGACACTGAAGCTTTCTTT
TRBJ2-7,TRBV6-1,NA,NA,14,CASSISQGWREHYF,TGTGCCAGCAGTATCAGTCAGGGCTGGCGCGAGCACTACTTC
TRBJ2-7,TRBV11-2,NA,NA,15,CASSLSPSPSYEQLF,TGTGCCAGCAGTTTATCTCCGAGTCCCTCCTACGAGCAGCTCTTC
TRBJ2-1,TRBV11-1,NA,NA,14,CPSSFGGCYNGRFF,TGTCCCAGCAGCTTTGGGGGGTGCTACAATGGGCGGTTCTTC
TRBJ2-7,TRBV11-2,once,NA,15,CASSLELDSSYEQYF,TGTGCCAGCAGCTTAGAATTAGATAGCTCCTACGAGCAGTATTTC
TRBJ2-6,TRBV10-3,NA,NA,15,CVISDHTGGANVLTF,TGTGTCATCAGTGACCATACCGGGGGGGCCAACGTCCTGACTTTC
TRBJ2-5,TRBV4-1,many,NA,15,CASSQRDGLQETQYF,TGCGCCAGCAGCCAAAGGGACGGCCTCCAAGAGACCCAGTACTTC
TRBJ2-3,TRBV11-3,NA,NA,14,CASSLDPGRNTQYF,TGTGCCAGCAGCTTGGACCCCGGCAGAAATACGCAGTATTTT
TRBJ1-1,TRBV12-3/TRBV12-4,NA,NA,14,CASNIQGKGTESSF,TGTGCCAGCAATATACAGGGTAAGGGCACTGAAAGTTCCTTT
TRBJ1-2,TRBV20-1,NA,NA,17,CSARDQQRLRTFYDYTF,TGCAGTGCTAGAGATCAGCAGCGCCTGAGGACTTTCTATGACTACACCTTC